This TCR beta chain was sequenced for a study of response to subunit inactivated influenza vaccine. Findings of the study overall: Authors suggested each seasonal influenza vaccination recruits few new T cells.

As for this clonotype: Its antigen is not identified.

CDR3 length: 14 residues. Germline CDR1 LNHNV, CDR2 YYDKDF (reference sequence). Trimming cost V 4 bases and J 5 bases, with 14 bases left between them. TCRdb passed the RT-PCR reads through MiXCR, listing each CDR3 protein once. The sample consists of 450,000 to 550,000 distinct CDR3 sequences, 25% of them appearing once. The source material was CD4+ T cells sorted from PBMCs, sampled 4 to 6 days after vaccination. V and J are TRBV15 and TRBJ2-5; a possible D gene is TRBD1 (6 bases). This sequence originates from a man in his fifties or sixties who received an inactivated influenza vaccine. CDR3 residues: CATSITGQLETQYF. CDR3 nucleotides: TGTGCCACCAGCATAACCGGACAGTTGGAGACCCAGTACTTC.